The 28 T cell receptor beta chains below were found in one sample sequenced in a study of cytomegalovirus exposure and HLA in healthy donors. PCR employed 60 Vbeta and 13 Jbeta primers. Profiling relied on immunoSEQ multiplex PCR, and the TCRdb table lists in-frame clones only, not all of them. The sample records nearly 200,000 clones, about 77% being singletons. The sequenced material came from PBMCs. Every receptor here comes from a woman under 40 in good health and CMV-seropositive.

The chain uses TRBV19 and TRBJ2-1; 8 bases fit TRBD2. The trim removed 6 bases at V and 0 bases at J, leaving 7 bases unmatched. CDR1 is LNHDA, CDR2 SQIVND, per germline (reference sequence). This CDR3 comprises 16 residues. The CDR3 nucleotides read TGTGCCAGTAGACGCGGGGGGCGAAGCTCCTACAATGAGCAGTTCTTC. It is translated as CASRRGGRSSYNEQFF.

The chain employs TRBV9 and TRBJ1-1; tentative D call: TRBD1 (5 bases). Trimming left V 0 bases short and J 0 bases short, with 12 bases between. Germline CDR1 is SGDLS and CDR2 is YYNGEE. There are 16 residues in the CDR3. In DNA, the CDR3 is TGTGCCAGCAGCGTAGGAGTAGGGGAAATGAACACTGAAGCTTTCTTT. Its protein product is CASSVGVGEMNTEAFF.

This clone was observed a single time. The CDR3 protein is CASSFGGEAFF. CDR3 bases: TGTGCCAGCAGCTTCGGGGGTGAAGCTTTCTTT. The chain carries TRBV7-9 and TRBJ1-1; weak D call: TRBD1 (5 bases). CDR1 is SEHNR, CDR2 FQNEAQ, per germline (reference sequence). CDR3 length: 11 residues. V was trimmed by 3 bases and J by 7 bases, leaving 6 bases between them.

The CDR3 coding sequence is TGTGCCAGCAGACCGACTAGCGGGGGGAATGAGCAGTTCTTC. It specifies CASRPTSGGNEQFF. The chain carries TRBV6-6 and TRBJ2-1; 13 nucleotides line up with TRBD2. Looked up from germline, CDR1 is MNHNY and CDR2 is SVGAGI (reference sequence). This CDR3 region has 14 residues. V gave up 6 bases and J gave up 7 bases; unmatched junction bases: 3.

This clone was observed a few times. The V call is TRBV19, the J call TRBJ1-6, with D perhaps matching TRBD1 (5 bases). Germline V gene data show CDR1 as LNHDA and CDR2 as SQIVND (reference sequence). Trimming pared 4 bases from V and 7 bases from J, leaving 14 bases between. The CDR3 has 15 amino acids. CDR3 residues: CASSTLDSWNSPLHF. CDR3 nucleotide sequence: TGTGCCAGTAGTACCCTAGACAGCTGGAATTCACCCCTCCACTTT.

The chain joins TRBV9 to TRBJ1-2; perhaps TRBD1 as D (6 bases). Germline-derived CDR1 and CDR2 are SGDLS and YYNGEE. The CDR3 is made up of 13 amino acids. With 6 bases removed from V and 5 bases from J, the gap between germline ends came to 14 bases. The CDR3 is CASTSTGFYGYTF. The CDR3 DNA reads TGTGCCAGCACCTCCACAGGGTTTTATGGCTACACCTTC.

The J gene is TRBJ2-5, the V gene TRBV5-1; TRBD2 is a possible D gene (7 bases). This CDR3 spans 14 amino acids. The V gene's germline CDR1 is SGHRS and CDR2 YFSETQ. Deletions cut 3 bases from V and 4 bases from J, with 13 bases between. Here the CDR3 DNA reads TGCGCCAGCAGCTACGAGGGGGGGCGAGAGACCCAGTACTTC. As protein: CASSYEGGRETQYF.

The rearrangement uses TRBV28 and TRBJ2-7; TRBD1 aligns across 8 bases. Trimming took 3 bases from V and 6 from J; bases not matched to a gene: 25. CDR1 is MDHEN and CDR2 is SYDVKM in the germline V gene. The length of the CDR3 is 20 residues. The CDR3 nucleotides read TGTGCCAGCAGTTTTCCCCGGACAGGGTTCCTCGATCCGCCCCTACGCGAGCAGTACTTC. This codes for CASSFPRTGFLDPPLREQYF.

The chain recombines TRBV28 with TRBJ1-2, with D perhaps TRBD1 (6 bases). The V end lost 5 bases, the J end lost 3 bases, and 19 bases lay between the germline ends. Germline loops: CDR1 MDHEN, CDR2 SYDVKM. The CDR3 spans 16 residues. In nucleotides, the CDR3 is TGTGCCAGCAGTCGAGGCGCGGGGGCGCTTGACTATGGCTACACCTTC. Its protein product is CASSRGAGALDYGYTF.

The chain carries TRBV2 and TRBJ1-2; D may be TRBD1 (6 bases). The V end was cut by 2 bases, the J end by 3 bases, with 16 bases between. The CDR3 covers 16 residues. Germline CDR1 SNHLY, CDR2 FYNNEI. The CDR3, as DNA: TGTGCCAGCAGTGAAAGTAACAGGGACCCTCACTATGGCTACACCTTC. It yields the protein CASSESNRDPHYGYTF. Full variable domain (outside the CDR3, taken from reference TRBV2 and TRBJ1-2): EPEVTQTPSHQVTQMGQEVILRCVPISNHLYFYWYRQILGQKVEFLVSFYNNEISEKSEIFDDQFSVERPDGSNFTLKIRSTKLEDSAMYFCASSESNRDPHYGYTFGSGTRLTVV.

In regard to this clone: It is likely a read error, because the conserved phenylalanine at the end of the CDR3 is missing. The DNA is omitted, as the CDR3 cannot be located on it reliably, and the CDR3 follows TCRdb's listing. This chain links TRBV5-1 with TRBJ1-2; TRBD1 is taken as the D call from the table, unchecked against the DNA. The length of the CDR3 is 14 amino acids, counting both ends. The germline V gene encodes CDR1 SGHRS and CDR2 YFSETQ. The CDR3 spells CASSLEGFGRDSVY.

The table lists this clone with a few counts. The chain is built from TRBV5-6 and TRBJ2-7; no clear D gene. Trimming pared 0 bases from V and 7 bases from J, leaving 14 bases between. Germline lookup yields CDR1 SGHDT and CDR2 YYEEEE. CDR3 length: 14 amino acids. The CDR3 is CASSLDRRNREQYF. In DNA, the CDR3 is TGTGCCAGCAGCTTGGACAGAAGGAATAGGGAGCAGTACTTC.

The table lists this clone with a count of one. The V call is TRBV18, the J call TRBJ2-7; D gene ambiguous. Deletions cut 3 bases from V and 4 bases from J, with 7 bases between. There are 12 residues in the CDR3. CDR1 is KGHSH and CDR2 is LQKENI in the germline V gene. CDR3 bases: TGTGCCAGCTCACCCACAGAGTACGAGCAGTACTTC. Its protein is CASSPTEYEQYF.

This clone was detected only once. The CDR3 DNA reads TGTGCCAGCAGGGTTGACAGGAACAATGAGCAGTTCTTC. Translating gives CASRVDRNNEQFF. This rearrangement joins TRBV2 to TRBJ2-1, with a tentative D call TRBD1 (6 bases). The CDR3 consists of 13 residues. CDR1 is SNHLY and CDR2 is FYNNEI in the germline V gene. V was cut by 6 bases and J by 5 bases, with 11 bases left in between.

The chain combines TRBV5-1 with TRBJ1-4; D not certain. The germline V gene encodes CDR1 SGHRS and CDR2 YFSETQ. The CDR3 covers 15 residues. Trimming removed 6 bases from V and 8 bases from J, with 20 bases in between. The CDR3 DNA sequence: TGCGCCAGCACTCCTCTAGGGAGCCTTAGGGAAAAACTGTTTTTT. Its protein is CASTPLGSLREKLFF.

This clone was counted only a few times. The chain carries TRBV7-4 and TRBJ2-5; possible D gene TRBD1, 5 bases. The DNA end favors TRBJ2-7, so the J call may be wrong. Germline values: CDR1 SGHVT, CDR2 SQSDAQ. The CDR3 contains 17 residues. This CDR3 is CASSLVFRVSVYYEQYF. As DNA, the CDR3 is TGTGCCAGCAGCTTAGTTTTCAGGGTCTCTGTGTACTACGAGCAGTACTTC.

The chain uses TRBV5-6 and TRBJ1-2, with D unresolved. The germline V gene has CDR1 SGHDT and CDR2 YYEEEE. CDR3 size: 12 residues. V was clipped by 0 bases and J by 7 bases, with 7 bases between them. CDR3 DNA: TGTGCCAGCAGCTTGGACATACGTGGCTACACCTTC. Translating it yields CASSLDIRGYTF.

The rearrangement joins TRBV5-1 to TRBJ2-7, with 11 bases fitting TRBD1. Germline V gene data show CDR1 as SGHRS and CDR2 as YFSETQ. The CDR3 covers 14 residues. The V gene end was trimmed by 4 bases and the J gene end by 6 bases; junction bases not matched to a gene: 6. Written as DNA, the CDR3 is TGCGCCAGCAGCCCCGGGACAGGGGGTAGCGAGCAGTACTTC. This sequence encodes CASSPGTGGSEQYF.

This clone turned up a few times. CDR3 amino acids: CASRQGTGLDTQYF. The DNA of the CDR3 is TGTGCCAGCAGGCAAGGGACAGGGTTGGATACGCAGTATTTT. V is TRBV5-6 and J is TRBJ2-3, with 9 bases matching TRBD1. The CDR3 runs 14 residues. Germline V CDR1 and CDR2: SGHDT, YYEEEE. With 5 bases clipped from V and 6 bases from J, the junction kept 7 bases outside the gene matches.

The V call is TRBV19, the J call TRBJ1-1, with a weak D call TRBD1 (5 bases). This CDR3 region has 15 residues. The V end lost 6 bases, the J end lost 1 base, and 15 bases lay between the germline ends. CDR1 and CDR2 (germline): LNHDA, SQIVND (reference sequence). The CDR3 is CASRAPGRGNTEAFF. In DNA, the CDR3 is TGTGCCAGTAGAGCCCCCGGGAGGGGGAACACTGAAGCTTTCTTT. The variable domain in full, with the rest retrieved from reference TRBV19 and TRBJ1-1, is DGGITQSPKYLFRKEGQNVTLSCEQNLNHDAMYWYRQDPGQGLRLIYYSQIVNDFQKGDIAEGYSVSREKKESFPLTVTSAQKNPTAFYLCASRAPGRGNTEAFFGQGTRLTVV.

This clone was recorded a few times. The V call is TRBV6-5, the J call TRBJ2-1; 8 positions agree with TRBD2. The V segment lost 6 bases and the J segment 3 bases; nucleotides outside the gene matches: 7. In germline, CDR1 is MNHEY, CDR2 SVGAGI. CDR3 length: 15 amino acids. The CDR3 DNA reads TGTGCCAGCAGGTCTCCGGGAGGGAACTACAATGAGCAGTTCTTC. Its protein product is CASRSPGGNYNEQFF.

This chain connects TRBV27 to TRBJ1-5; possible D gene TRBD1, 5 bases. The germline V gene has CDR1 MNHEY and CDR2 SMNVEV (reference sequence). The CDR3 sequence is 14 residues long. The V and J ends lost 2 bases and 3 bases respectively, with 8 bases between them. CDR3 nucleotide sequence: TGTGCCAGCAGTTTAAGACAGCCCAATCAGCCCCAGCATTTT. This sequence encodes CASSLRQPNQPQHF.

This clone showed up just once. The chain has TRBV7-2 and TRBJ2-1; D possibly corresponds to TRBD1 (5 bases). The V gene's germline CDR1 is SGHTA and CDR2 FQGNSA. V was clipped by 7 bases and J by 13 bases, with 14 bases between them. This CDR3 contains 11 residues. The CDR3 spells CASTLDRSQFF. CDR3 sequence (DNA): TGTGCCAGCACCCTAGACAGATCACAGTTCTTC.

The J gene is TRBJ2-5, the V gene TRBV27, with 7 bases lining up with TRBD1. The germline gives CDR1 MNHEY, CDR2 SMNVEV (reference sequence). The V and J ends lost 5 bases and 4 bases, in that order; junction bases with no gene match: 10. CDR3 size: 15 residues. The CDR3 sequence is CASSPWDRGGETQYF. CDR3 bases: TGTGCCAGCAGTCCATGGGACAGAGGGGGAGAGACCCAGTACTTC.

V is TRBV7-8 and J is TRBJ1-2; D perhaps matches TRBD1 (5 bases). V dropped 5 bases and J dropped 4 bases, with 8 bases sitting between them. From germline, CDR1 is SGHVS and CDR2 FQNEAQ. CDR3 length equals 12 residues. CDR3 bases: TGTGCCAGCAGCCAAGGGGTCTATGGCTACACCTTC. Translated: CASSQGVYGYTF.

J is TRBJ2-3 and V is TRBV11-3; D is possibly TRBD2 (6 bases). The CDR3 sequence is 13 residues long. Germline loops: CDR1 SGHNT, CDR2 YENEEA. V shed 5 bases and J shed 6 bases, with 12 bases lying between them. CDR3: CASSERGVDTQYF. The CDR3 nucleotides read TGTGCCAGCAGCGAGCGCGGGGTTGATACGCAGTATTTT.

On this clone: Other DNA sequences in the same sample also yield this CDR3. The chain employs TRBV28 and TRBJ1-2; no firm D call. V gave up 2 bases and J gave up 4 bases, with 5 bases separating them. Germline CDR1 MDHEN, CDR2 SYDVKM. CDR3 length equals 12 residues. CDR3 DNA sequence: TGTGCCAGCAGTTTAGCAGGCTATGGCTACACCTTC. This sequence encodes CASSLAGYGYTF.

The chain combines TRBV7-9 with TRBJ2-3; 7 nucleotides agree with TRBD1. Germline V gene data show CDR1 as SEHNR and CDR2 as FQNEAQ (reference sequence). Trimming removed 5 bases from V and 5 bases from J; junction bases left unmatched: 7. The CDR3 contains 14 residues. The CDR3 region is CASSVRGLIDTQYF. In nucleotides, the CDR3 is TGTGCCAGCAGCGTTAGGGGGCTGATAGATACGCAGTATTTT.